One and the same sample provided the 27 T cell receptor beta chains below, sequenced in a study of immune evolution from preneoplasia to lung adenocarcinoma. The assay was immunoSEQ multiplex PCR, and TCRdb's table has in-frame clones only and misses some. This sample has about 8,100 clones; roughly 84% occur once, and the top ten carry about 2.9%. The sample comprised FFPE minimally invasive lung adenocarcinoma tissue. Receptor source: a person between 70 and 80 years old with lung adenocarcinoma.

This clone was observed a few times. This chain connects TRBV5-1 to TRBJ2-2; D is unclear. This CDR3 has 14 residues. V was pared by 7 bases and J by 5 bases, with 15 bases between. From germline, CDR1 is SGHRS and CDR2 YFSETQ. DNA of the CDR3: TGCGCCAGCGGGGTGGCAGGTGGGACCGGGGAGCTGTTTTTT. Translated, it gives CASGVAGGTGELFF.

This chain connects TRBV28 to TRBJ2-7, with 7 positions matching TRBD2. The CDR3 consists of 16 residues. Germline assignment: CDR1 MDHEN and CDR2 SYDVKM. J lost 2 bases, V lost 6 bases, and 13 bases had no gene match. CDR3 in amino acids: CASRSRTGGNPYEQYF. As DNA, the CDR3 is TGTGCCAGCAGGTCACGAACGGGGGGAAACCCCTACGAGCAGTACTTC.

This clone was recorded a few times. The chain combines TRBV5-6 with TRBJ1-1; perhaps TRBD1 as D (5 bases). V lost 0 bases and J 6 bases, leaving 12 bases between the germline ends. CDR1 is SGHDT, CDR2 YYEEEE, per germline. The CDR3 runs 14 residues. CDR3 sequence: CASSLVWGTAEAFF. The CDR3 DNA reads as TGTGCCAGCAGCTTGGTCTGGGGGACGGCTGAAGCTTTCTTT.

The V and J genes are TRBV29-1 and TRBJ1-3; perhaps TRBD1 as D (6 bases). The length of the CDR3 is 16 residues. Trimming left V 7 bases short and J 1 base short, with 20 bases between. The V gene's germline CDR1 is SQVTM and CDR2 ANQGSEA. The CDR3 spells CSGITGTPASGNTIYF. CDR3 in DNA: TGCAGCGGGATAACCGGGACACCAGCTTCTGGAAACACCATATATTTT.

V gene TRBV9 combines with J gene TRBJ1-2; maybe TRBD1 (5 bases). CDR1 is SGDLS and CDR2 is YYNGEE in the germline V gene. V was shortened by 3 bases and J by 7 bases, with 13 bases between the two germline ends. The CDR3 totals 13 residues. The chain's CDR3 is CASSEGKTRGYTF. The DNA for the CDR3 is TGTGCCAGCAGCGAGGGGAAAACTCGTGGCTACACCTTC.

J is TRBJ2-2 and V is TRBV6-1, with a weak D call TRBD1 (6 bases). V lost 6 bases and J 3 bases, leaving 14 bases between the germline ends. The CDR3 sequence is 15 residues long. Germline V CDR1 and CDR2: MNHNS, SASEGT. As DNA, the CDR3 is TGTGCCAGCAGCCGAGGAGGACAGTACACCGGGGAGCTGTTTTTT. This codes for CASSRGGQYTGELFF.

As DNA, the CDR3 is TGCGCCAGCAGCTTTACGGCCGGCTCCTACGAGCAGTACTTC. Amino acid sequence: CASSFTAGSYEQYF. This rearrangement joins TRBV5-1 to TRBJ2-7, with D uncertain. Trimming left V 2 bases short and J 0 bases short, with 9 bases between. Germline values: CDR1 SGHRS, CDR2 YFSETQ. CDR3 size: 14 residues.

The rearrangement uses TRBV7-6 and TRBJ1-5; D ambiguous. The CDR3 is made up of 13 amino acids. Germline V gene sequence: CDR1 SGHVS, CDR2 FNYEAQ. Trimming shortened V by 2 bases and J by 7 bases, and 9 bases separated the two germline ends. The CDR3 DNA reads TGTGCCAGCAGCTTAAATTTATACCAGCCCCAGCATTTT. Its protein product is CASSLNLYQPQHF.

J is TRBJ2-7 and V is TRBV29-1, with TRBD1 matching over 9 bases. Trimming cost V 7 bases and J 6 bases; bases outside gene matches: 10. This CDR3 region has 13 residues. From germline, CDR1 is SQVTM and CDR2 ANQGSEA. The CDR3 sequence is CSDPGTGNSEQYF. The CDR3 DNA sequence: TGCAGCGACCCCGGGACAGGGAACAGCGAGCAGTACTTC.

The chain recombines TRBV6-1 with TRBJ1-1, with 7 bases fitting TRBD1. Germline CDR1 and CDR2: MNHNS and SASEGT. CDR3 length: 15 residues. After removal of 6 bases from V and 7 bases from J, the junction contained 14 bases not matched to a gene. CDR3 sequence: CASRGGGGALLEAFF. Written as DNA, the CDR3 is TGTGCCAGCAGGGGGGGAGGGGGCGCGCTCCTTGAAGCTTTCTTT.

This rearrangement joins TRBV2 to TRBJ2-7, with no clear D. This CDR3 has 9 amino acids. The ends were cut back, 8 bases at V and 9 bases at J, with 8 bases in the middle. CDR1 is SNHLY, CDR2 FYNNEI, per germline. CDR3 sequence (DNA): TGTGCCAGCGGGCTGGTGCAGTACTTC. It is translated as CASGLVQYF.

The chain employs TRBV4-1 and TRBJ2-5, with 14 bases that match TRBD2. Germline CDR1 and CDR2: MGHRA and YSYEKL. CDR3 length: 19 residues. The V gene end was trimmed by 1 base and the J gene end by 2 bases; junction bases not matched to a gene: 9. The CDR3: CASSQGGGLAGAGQETQYF. The CDR3 DNA reads TGCGCCAGCAGCCAAGGGGGGGGACTAGCGGGAGCTGGGCAAGAGACCCAGTACTTC.

The rearrangement joins TRBV5-4 to TRBJ1-2, with D maybe TRBD1 (6 bases). Per germline, CDR1 SGHNT and CDR2 YYREEE (reference sequence). Trimming cost V 0 bases and J 0 bases, with 9 bases left between them. This CDR3 spans 15 amino acids. The CDR3 region has the DNA TGTGCCAGCAGCTTGGGGACAGCCCCTAACTATGGCTACACCTTC. Protein sequence: CASSLGTAPNYGYTF.

This chain joins TRBV7-2 and TRBJ2-7, with 12 nucleotides matching TRBD2. Losses at the gene ends were 3 bases for V and 6 bases for J; bases not matched to a gene: 9. Germline lookup yields CDR1 SGHTA and CDR2 FQGNSA. CDR3 length: 16 residues. The CDR3 nucleotides read TGTGCCAGCAGCTTCCCCCTAGCGGGGGGGGGAAGCGAGCAGTACTTC. As protein: CASSFPLAGGGSEQYF.

The CDR3 spells CATSSSTGGADEQYF. The CDR3 nucleotides are TGTGCCACCAGCAGCAGTACAGGGGGCGCGGACGAGCAGTACTTC. The chain uses TRBV15 and TRBJ2-7; 9 nucleotides align to TRBD1. Germline V CDR1 and CDR2: LNHNV, YYDKDF (reference sequence). The CDR3 is 15 amino acids. V shed 3 bases and J 5 bases; nucleotides not matched to a gene: 8.

In its sample, this clone was seen once. This sequence joins TRBV25-1 and TRBJ2-2; TRBD1 might be the D (5 bases). Trimming took 5 bases from V and 0 from J, leaving 7 bases between them. The germline gives CDR1 MGHDK, CDR2 SYGVNS. The CDR3 covers 14 residues. CDR3 in DNA: TGTGCCAGCAGTCCACAGGCGAACACCGGGGAGCTGTTTTTT. It specifies CASSPQANTGELFF.

The chain has TRBV15 and TRBJ2-3; D gene ambiguous. Trimming took off 0 bases at V and 0 bases at J, with 10 bases between the two ends. The CDR3 runs to 16 residues. Germline V lookup: CDR1 LNHNV, CDR2 YYDKDF (reference sequence). CDR3 in amino acids: CATSRDLASSTDTQYF. The CDR3 DNA reads TGTGCCACCAGCAGAGATCTGGCGTCTAGCACAGATACGCAGTATTTT.

The chain recombines TRBV11-2 with TRBJ1-1; D call uncertain. This CDR3 has 13 residues. CDR1 and CDR2 from the germline V gene are SGHAT and FQNNGV. Trimming left V 5 bases short and J 3 bases short, with 10 bases between. The CDR3 reads CASSNREDTEAFF. CDR3 sequence (DNA): TGTGCCAGCAGCAACCGGGAGGACACTGAAGCTTTCTTT. Full variable domain (rest looked up from reference TRBV11-2 and TRBJ1-1): EAGVAQSPRYKIIEKRQSVAFWCNPISGHATLYWYQQILGQGPKLLIQFQNNGVVDDSQLPKDRFSAERLKGVDSTLKIQPAKLEDSAVYLCASSNREDTEAFFGQGTRLTVV.

A remark on this clone: One end of the junction does not line up with germline, which may come from a read error. The V gene is TRBV7-7, the J gene TRBJ2-5, with D tentatively TRBD1 (5 bases). This CDR3 comprises 15 residues. Germline assignment: CDR1 SSHAT and CDR2 FNYEAQ (reference sequence). The CDR3 coding sequence is TGTGCTAGCAGCTTAGGGGTCGGCAGTCAAGAGACCCAGTACTTC. Translated: CASSLGVGSQETQYF.

V and J are TRBV7-3 and TRBJ2-7; 7 bases are a match to TRBD2. V lost 0 bases, J lost 1 base, and 3 bases stayed unmatched. This CDR3 has 15 amino acids. The germline gives CDR1 SGHTA, CDR2 FQGTGA. The CDR3 spells CASSLTGGPSYEQYF. CDR3 nucleotides: TGTGCCAGCAGCTTAACGGGAGGGCCTTCCTACGAGCAGTACTTC.

Concerning this clone itself: A junction boundary mismatches the germline segment, possibly from a read error. The chain links TRBV7-7 to TRBJ2-5, with a possible D match to TRBD1 (6 bases). CDR1 and CDR2 (germline): SSHAT, FNYEAQ (reference sequence). The CDR3 has 14 amino acids. The CDR3 DNA follows: TGTGCTAGCAGCCACGGACAGCTACCGAGGACCCAGTACTTC. Its protein is CASSHGQLPRTQYF.

This chain connects TRBV7-3 to TRBJ2-2; D possibly corresponds to TRBD1 (6 bases). This CDR3 has 13 residues. The V gene lost 4 bases and the J gene lost 5 bases, with 8 bases spanning the gap. Germline CDR1 and CDR2: SGHTA and FQGTGA. CDR3 region: CASSYRETGELFF. Here the CDR3 DNA reads TGTGCCAGCAGCTACAGGGAGACCGGGGAGCTGTTTTTT.

The V call is TRBV19, the J call TRBJ2-2; D gene ambiguous. V lost 5 bases and J 1 base, leaving 5 bases between the germline ends. CDR1 is LNHDA and CDR2 is SQIVND in the germline V gene (reference sequence). The CDR3 totals 13 residues. CDR3 region: CASSRGNTGELFF. The CDR3 bases are TGTGCCAGTAGTCGAGGGAACACCGGGGAGCTGTTTTTT.

The rearrangement links TRBV19 to TRBJ2-7, with D tentatively TRBD2 (6 bases). V lost 5 bases, J lost 0 bases, and 8 bases lay in between. The germline CDR1 and CDR2 sequences are LNHDA and SQIVND (reference sequence). The CDR3 runs 13 residues. The CDR3 DNA reads as TGTGCCAGTAGTTGGGACTTCTCCTACGAGCAGTACTTC. Translated, it gives CASSWDFSYEQYF.

The V gene is TRBV28, the J gene TRBJ1-5, with TRBD1 as a possible D gene (5 bases). Trimming removed 6 bases from V and 7 bases from J, with 16 bases in between. The CDR3 has 14 amino acids. Germline CDR1 and CDR2: MDHEN and SYDVKM. In DNA form, the CDR3 reads TGTGCCAGCAGCCAAGGGCGGGGGAGCCAGCCCCAGCATTTT. Translation gives CASSQGRGSQPQHF.

The V and J genes are TRBV7-9 and TRBJ2-1, with D maybe TRBD1 (5 bases). The ends were cut back, 4 bases at V and 1 base at J, with 8 bases in the middle. The CDR3 covers 14 residues. Germline lookup yields CDR1 SEHNR and CDR2 FQNEAQ (reference sequence). In DNA, the CDR3 is TGTGCCAGCAGCTACTCAGGGTCCTACAATGAGCAGTTCTTC. As protein: CASSYSGSYNEQFF. The full variable domain, its missing parts supplied by reference TRBV7-9 and TRBJ2-1, is DTGVSQNPRHKITKRGQNVTFRCDPISEHNRLYWYRQTLGQGPEFLTYFQNEAQLEKSRLLSDRFSAERPKGSFSTLEIQRTEQGDSAMYLCASSYSGSYNEQFFGPGTRLTVL.

V usage is TRBV5-1 and J usage is TRBJ1-4; TRBD1 is a possible D gene (5 bases). The V gene's germline CDR1 is SGHRS and CDR2 YFSETQ. The CDR3 covers 15 residues. V was trimmed by 3 bases and J by 8 bases, leaving 17 bases between them. The CDR3 spells CASSWNGHPGEKLFF. The CDR3, as DNA: TGCGCCAGCAGCTGGAATGGACATCCGGGGGAAAAACTGTTTTTT.